The clone carrying this T cell receptor beta chain was found a few times. The V gene lost 2 bases and the J gene lost 6 bases, with 14 bases spanning the gap. Germline values: CDR1 SGHKS, CDR2 YYEKEE (reference sequence). This CDR3 has 14 amino acids. These data originate in a study of human T cells and chemical hapten exposure. Original data processing: A per-sample median of about 95,000 TCRs was observed, with counts ranging from about 23,224 to 690,600. TCRdb reprocessed the RACE reads via MiXCR and lists one record per CDR3 protein. These V and J calls originate from TCRdb's pipeline instead of the authors' own analysis. The table lists 75,000 to 100,000 distinct CDR3 sequences, roughly 12% of them singletons, with 3.5% in the top ten. Time point denoted: patch test 1, 2 weeks after DPC sensitization. Treatment given: therapeutic diphenylcyclopropenone sensitization with weekly scalp DPC. The drawing of blood occurred before each patch test was applied.

The origin of this receptor is a woman aged 55 to 70 with alopecia areata. Some clones in this sample may be carry-over from other donors' samples. The rearrangement links TRBV5-5 to TRBJ1-2; tentative D call: TRBD1 (5 bases). The sequencing here drew on whole blood, taken in connection with sensitization to the hapten diphenylcyclopropenone (DPC). This CDR3 reads CASSFLGERDGYTF. The CDR3 DNA is TGTGCCAGCAGCTTTTTAGGGGAAAGGGATGGCTACACCTTC.